The T cell receptor beta chain under discussion was sequenced for a study of T cell repertoires in cytomegalovirus infection. Study information: Indications came from public TCR beta signatures; they pointed to CMV infection and to a matching HLA type.

Each CDR3 protein gets one entry after TCRdb re-called the reads with MiXCR. The profile shows about 530,000 distinct CDR3 sequences, around a quarter of them singletons. Unmatched junction bases numbered 10, after V lost 6 bases and J lost 3 bases. The CDR3 runs to 16 residues. The germline CDR1 and CDR2 sequences are SGHVS and FQNEAQ. The study, taken as a whole, reports: Clonotype analysis showed dominance of the ex vivo response by HLA-C-restricted CMV-specific TCR beta clonotypes.

Worth noting for this clonotype: Its cognate antigen is unknown.

The clonotype was recovered from a human donor in good health (CMV status not recorded). Some clones in this sample may be carry-over from other donors' samples. The chain carries TRBV7-8 and TRBJ1-5, with 8 bases lining up with TRBD1. Sequenced sample: PBMCs. CDR3: CASSQSRDRHNQPQHF. CDR3 sequence (DNA): TGTGCCAGCAGTCAAAGTAGGGACAGGCACAATCAGCCCCAGCATTTT.